These 7 T cell receptor beta chains originate from one sample sequenced in a study of cytomegalovirus exposure and HLA in healthy donors. The PCR had 60 Vbeta and 13 Jbeta primers. Assay: immunoSEQ multiplex PCR; the TCRdb copy retains only in-frame clones and omits some. The sample includes 65,000 to 85,000 clones, around 76% of them seen just once. The sample was PBMCs. These receptors all come from a male donor in good health and CMV-seropositive.

The chain employs TRBV7-2 and TRBJ1-2; D unclear. Germline CDR1 and CDR2: SGHTA and FQGNSA. Trimming took 6 bases from V and 5 from J, leaving 25 bases between them. This CDR3 comprises 17 residues. The CDR3 region has the DNA TGTGCCAGCAGTTCAAAAATAGGGTCGAGGGCCCCGTATGGCTACACCTTC. It encodes CASSSKIGSRAPYGYTF. The full variable domain, completed using reference TRBV7-2 and TRBJ1-2, is GAGVSQSPSNKVTEKGKDVELRCDPISGHTALYWYRQSLGQGLEFLIYFQGNSAPDKSGLPSDRFSAERTGGSVSTLTIQRTQQEDSAVYLCASSSKIGSRAPYGYTFGSGTRLTVV.

This chain links TRBV18 with TRBJ2-5; 10 bases are shared with TRBD1. Germline CDR1 KGHSH, CDR2 LQKENI. This CDR3 spans 15 amino acids. The V gene end was trimmed by 6 bases and the J gene end by 4 bases; junction bases not matched to a gene: 8. CDR3 bases: TGTGCCAGCTCCCCTAGAGGGACAGGGGTAGAGACCCAGTACTTC. Residues: CASSPRGTGVETQYF.

This clone showed up just a few times. This chain uses TRBV6-5 with TRBJ2-4; 11 bases fit TRBD1. From germline, CDR1 is MNHEY and CDR2 SVGAGI. CDR3 length equals 14 residues. Unmatched junction bases numbered 6, after V lost 6 bases and J lost 8 bases. CDR3 sequence: CASSKDRGQDIQYF. CDR3 DNA: TGTGCCAGCAGCAAGGACAGGGGGCAGGACATTCAGTACTTC.

This rearrangement joins TRBV20-1 to TRBJ2-5; D is unresolved. This CDR3 spans 11 amino acids. Germline CDR1 is DFQATT and CDR2 is SNEGSKA (reference sequence). Deletions cut 2 bases from V and 5 bases from J, with 6 bases between. The CDR3 loop is CSARHGETQYF. The DNA for the CDR3 is TGCAGTGCTAGACACGGGGAGACCCAGTACTTC.

For this clone: An end of the junction differs from the germline gene, which may be a read error. The chain joins TRBV7-9 to TRBJ2-1; no clear D. Germline values: CDR1 SEHNR, CDR2 FQNEAQ (reference sequence). The CDR3 has 14 residues. CDR3 protein: CSSSSVVAGNEQFF. In DNA form, the CDR3 reads TGTTCCAGCAGCTCAGTCGTAGCCGGCAATGAGCAGTTCTTC.

The chain recombines TRBV6-5 with TRBJ1-2; D unresolved. The V gene lost 5 bases and the J gene lost 0 bases, with 13 bases spanning the gap. The CDR3 has 15 residues. Germline V gene lookup returns CDR1 MNHEY and CDR2 SVGAGI. CDR3 sequence (DNA): TGTGCCAGCAGTAAAAGAGACGGAGCTAACTATGGCTACACCTTC. Translation gives CASSKRDGANYGYTF.

CDR3 nucleotides: TGCAGCGTGGAAAGACTAGCGGGGGTCTACGAGCAGTACTTC. Its translation: CSVERLAGVYEQYF. The chain uses TRBV29-1 and TRBJ2-7; 12 bases are a match to TRBD2. The J segment lost 3 bases and the V segment lost 6 bases, leaving 6 bases of the junction unmatched. Germline loops: CDR1 SQVTM, CDR2 ANQGSEA. The CDR3 has 14 residues.